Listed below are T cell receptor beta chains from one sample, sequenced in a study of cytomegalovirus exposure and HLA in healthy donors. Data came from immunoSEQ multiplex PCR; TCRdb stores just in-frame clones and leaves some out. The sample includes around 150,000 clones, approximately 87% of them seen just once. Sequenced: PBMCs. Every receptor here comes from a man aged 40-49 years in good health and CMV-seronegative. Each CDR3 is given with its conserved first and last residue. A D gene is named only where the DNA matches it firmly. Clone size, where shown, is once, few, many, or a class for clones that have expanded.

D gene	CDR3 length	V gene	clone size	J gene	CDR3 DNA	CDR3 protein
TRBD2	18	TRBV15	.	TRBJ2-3	TGTGCCACCAGCACTTCGCGGGGGGGCATAGGACGCACAGATACGCAGTATTTT	CATSTSRGGIGRTDTQYF
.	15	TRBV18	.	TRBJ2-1	TGTGCCAGCTCACCAGACGGAGGGTCCTACAATGAGCAGTTCTTC	CASSPDGGSYNEQFF
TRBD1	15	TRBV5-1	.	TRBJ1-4	TGCGCCAGCAGCGGACAGGGTTCTGCTAATGAAAAACTGTTTTTT	CASSGQGSANEKLFF
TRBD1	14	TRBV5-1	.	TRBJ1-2	TGCGCCAGCAGCCCGACAGGGGGAGGCTATGGCTACACCTTC	CASSPTGGGYGYTF
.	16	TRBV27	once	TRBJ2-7	TGTGCCAGCAGTTCCCATGGGGGGGGCCCTTCCTACGAGCAGTACTTC	CASSSHGGGPSYEQYF
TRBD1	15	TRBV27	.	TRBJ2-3	TGTGCCAGCAGCCCAACAGGGGCCAGCACAGATACGCAGTATTTT	CASSPTGASTDTQYF
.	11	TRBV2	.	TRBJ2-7	TGTGCCAGCAGTGCGAGCTACGAGCAGTACTTC	CASSASYEQYF
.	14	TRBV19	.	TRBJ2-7	TGTGCCAGTAGTATACAGGACTCCGATGACGAGCAGTACTTC	CASSIQDSDDEQYF
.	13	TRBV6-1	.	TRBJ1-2	TGTGCCAGCAGTGAGGGGGGGCGGGATAGCTACACCTTC	CASSEGGRDSYTF
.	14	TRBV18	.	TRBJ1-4	TGTGCCAGCTCACCAGGCCAGGGAATTGAAAAACTGTTTTTT	CASSPGQGIEKLFF
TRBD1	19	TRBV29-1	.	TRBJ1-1	TGCAGCGTTGAAGATCAGGGGGGAAGGGACGGCGGCGGCAGCACTGAAGCTTTCTTT	CSVEDQGGRDGGGSTEAFF
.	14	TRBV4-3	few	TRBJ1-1	TGCGCCAGCAGCCAAGATTTCGACTACACTGAAGCTTTCTTT	CASSQDFDYTEAFF
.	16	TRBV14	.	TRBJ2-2	TGTGCCAGCAGCCGTCAACCTCCTGACACCGGCGGGGAGCTGTTTTTT	CASSRQPPDTGGELFF
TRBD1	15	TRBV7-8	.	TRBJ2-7	TGTGCCAGCAGCTTAGGGTGGACAGGGACGGCCGAGCAGTACTTC	CASSLGWTGTAEQYF
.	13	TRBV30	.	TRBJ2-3	TGTGCCTGGGGGAAGGATAGGGGAGATACGCAGTATTTT	CAWGKDRGDTQYF
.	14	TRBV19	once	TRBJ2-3	TGTGCCAGTAGTCTCGGGACAACCACAGATACGCAGTATTTT	CASSLGTTTDTQYF
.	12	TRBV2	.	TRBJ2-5	TGTGCCAGCAGAGGTAGCGATGTGACCCAGTACTTC	CASRGSDVTQYF
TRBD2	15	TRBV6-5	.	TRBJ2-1	TGTGCCAGCCTCCTTCGTAGCGGGGATTACAATGAGCAGTTCTTC	CASLLRSGDYNEQFF
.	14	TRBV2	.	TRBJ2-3	TGTGCCAGCAGTGAATTTAGGGGTGGAGATACGCAGTATTTT	CASSEFRGGDTQYF
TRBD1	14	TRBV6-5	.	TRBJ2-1	TGTGCCAGTACCTTACGAGACAGGGGTGGAAGGCAGTTCTTC	CASTLRDRGGRQFF
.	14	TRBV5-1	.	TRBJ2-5	TGCGCCAGCAGCTTGGCAGCGGCCCAAGAGACCCAGTACTTC	CASSLAAAQETQYF
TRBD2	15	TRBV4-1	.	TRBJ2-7	TGCGCCAGCAGCCTTGAGGGACTAGCGAGATACGAGCAGTACTTC	CASSLEGLARYEQYF
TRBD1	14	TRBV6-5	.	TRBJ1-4	TGTGCCAGCAGTTTGACAGGGGAGGATGAAAAACTGTTTTTT	CASSLTGEDEKLFF
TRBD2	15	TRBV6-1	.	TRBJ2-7	TGTGCCAGCAGGGGACTAGCGGGGAGCTCCTACGAGCAGTACTTC	CASRGLAGSSYEQYF
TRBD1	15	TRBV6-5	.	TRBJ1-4	TGTGCCAGCAGTTACAACAACAGGGGTGGTGAAAAACTGTTTTTT	CASSYNNRGGEKLFF
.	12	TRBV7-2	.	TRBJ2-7	TGTGCCAGCAGCTCCCTCTCCTACGAGCAGTACTTC	CASSSLSYEQYF
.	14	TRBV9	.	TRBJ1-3	TGTGCCAGCAGCGCCACGGGGATGGGAAACACCATATATTTT	CASSATGMGNTIYF
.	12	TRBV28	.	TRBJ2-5	TGTGCCAGCAGTTTCGCGGAAGAGACCCAGTACTTC	CASSFAEETQYF
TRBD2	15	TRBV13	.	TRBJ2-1	TGTGCCAGCAGCTCCGGACTAGCGGGGACCAATGAGCAGTTCTTC	CASSSGLAGTNEQFF
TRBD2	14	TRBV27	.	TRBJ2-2	TGTGCCAGCAGTCTCGGACTAGCGGGGGCCTGGCTGTTTTTT	CASSLGLAGAWLFF
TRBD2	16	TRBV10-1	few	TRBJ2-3	TGCGCCAGCAGGTCCAATAGCGGGGGGGAGGAGGATACGCAGTATTTT	CASRSNSGGEEDTQYF